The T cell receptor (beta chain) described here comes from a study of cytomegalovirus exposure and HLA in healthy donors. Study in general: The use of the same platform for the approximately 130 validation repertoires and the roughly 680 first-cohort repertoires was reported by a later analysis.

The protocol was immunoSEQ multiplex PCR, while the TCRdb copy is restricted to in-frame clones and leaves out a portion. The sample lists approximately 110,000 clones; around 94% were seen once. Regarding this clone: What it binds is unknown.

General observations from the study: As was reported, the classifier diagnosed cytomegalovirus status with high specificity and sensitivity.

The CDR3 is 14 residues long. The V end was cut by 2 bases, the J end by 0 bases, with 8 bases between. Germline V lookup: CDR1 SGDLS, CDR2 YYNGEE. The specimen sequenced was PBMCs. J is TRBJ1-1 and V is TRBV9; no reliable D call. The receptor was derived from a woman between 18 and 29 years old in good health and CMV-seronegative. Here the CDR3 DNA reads TGTGCCAGCAGCGTCTCAGACTTGAACACTGAAGCTTTCTTT. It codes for CASSVSDLNTEAFF.